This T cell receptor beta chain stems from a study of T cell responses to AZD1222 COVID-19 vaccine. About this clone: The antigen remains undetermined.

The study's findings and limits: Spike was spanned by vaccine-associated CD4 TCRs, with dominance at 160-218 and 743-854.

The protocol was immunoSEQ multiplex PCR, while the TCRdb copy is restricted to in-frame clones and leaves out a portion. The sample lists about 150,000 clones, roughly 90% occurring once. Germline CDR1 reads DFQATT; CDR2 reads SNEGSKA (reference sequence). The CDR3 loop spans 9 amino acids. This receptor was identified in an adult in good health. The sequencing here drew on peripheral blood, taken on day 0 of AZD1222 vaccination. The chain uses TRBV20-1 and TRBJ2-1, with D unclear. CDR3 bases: TGCGGGGAATACAATGAGCAGTTCTTC. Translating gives CGEYNEQFF.